The entry below gives a single TCR beta chain sequence along with its context. Patients in Seattle were enrolled during active infection, then followed longitudinally. Authors' data handling: Amplifying reference gene primers gave estimates of nucleated cell counts. Produced via immunoSEQ multiplex PCR; TCRdb's table is partial and in-frame only. From that table come the V and J calls and clone size; the DNA was used to work out D and trimming. The sample includes roughly 160,000 clones, roughly 84% of them seen just once. This sample is drawn from a study of blood T cell repertoires in COVID-19. At the level of the study: Sites in the United States, Italy and Spain provided acute and convalescent COVID-19 samples. Sources were T cells, B-cell-depleted T cells, or PBMCs; the material itself was cDNA or gDNA.

This CDR3 is 17 amino acids long. J gave up 1 base and V 0 bases, and 8 bases lay outside the gene matches. Looked up from germline, CDR1 is SGDLS and CDR2 is YYNGEE. V gene TRBV9 combines with J gene TRBJ2-3; 7 nucleotides line up with TRBD2. The clonotype was recovered from a man aged 80 or over with COVID-19, enrolled during active disease. The material sequenced was peripheral blood. Here the CDR3 DNA reads TGTGCCAGCAGCGTAGAAATCCGGGGGAGGGGCACAGATACGCAGTATTTT. Residues: CASSVEIRGRGTDTQYF.